The next 16 T cell receptor beta chains were all read from a single sample in a study of blood T cell repertoires in COVID-19 (dated by TCRdb to the early 2020s). Library preparation employed the immunoSEQ multiplex PCR assay. The immuneACCESS repertoire file appears here via TCRdb, limited to in-frame rearrangements. These files lack a portion of the clones; in checked studies, under half of the deficit traces to unresolved V genes, and the cause of the others is not known. The sample includes about 250,000 clones, with 75% to 90% observed a single time. The ten largest make up 3.5% to 4.5% of the sample. Sequencing was done on a sample of PBMCs or T cells enriched from blood (not recorded which). The receptors come from a woman in her twenties or thirties who had recovered from COVID-19.

This clone was seen once. The CDR3 region has the DNA TGTGCCAGCAGCTCTACTAGTGGTAACTATGGCTACACCTTC. This translates into CASSSTSGNYGYTF. V gene TRBV7-2 combines with J gene TRBJ1-2; D ambiguous. V was cut by 4 bases and J by 1 base, with 10 bases left in between. In germline, CDR1 is SGHTA, CDR2 FQGNSA. This CDR3 has 14 amino acids.

The chain links TRBV5-5 to TRBJ2-1; TRBD1 agrees at 7 bases. V was pared by 4 bases and J by 15 bases, with 10 bases of the junction left unmatched. This CDR3 has 12 amino acids. Germline V lookup: CDR1 SGHKS, CDR2 YYEKEE (reference sequence). The CDR3 loop is CASSRQGGYAFF. CDR3 nucleotides: TGTGCCAGCAGCCGACAGGGCGGGTATGCGTTCTTC.

As concerns this clone: Other DNA sequences in the sample encode the same CDR3. CDR3 in amino acids: CASSFVGQGSDEQYF. The DNA of the CDR3 is TGTGCCAGCAGTTTTGTAGGGCAGGGAAGCGACGAGCAGTACTTC. V gene TRBV28 combines with J gene TRBJ2-7, with D possibly being TRBD1 (5 bases). Trimming left V 3 bases short and J 5 bases short, with 17 bases between. Germline CDR1 reads MDHEN; CDR2 reads SYDVKM. The CDR3 runs to 15 residues.

The V gene is TRBV7-9, the J gene TRBJ2-1, with 7 bases that match TRBD2. The CDR3 runs to 17 residues. V was pared by 4 bases and J by 0 bases, with 9 bases of the junction left unmatched. Germline CDR1 reads SEHNR; CDR2 reads FQNEAQ (reference sequence). For the CDR3, the DNA is TGTGCCAGCAGCTCCCGACTAGCAGGGCGCTCCTACAATGAGCAGTTCTTC. The encoded protein is CASSSRLAGRSYNEQFF. Full variable domain (rest looked up from reference TRBV7-9 and TRBJ2-1): DTGVSQNPRHKITKRGQNVTFRCDPISEHNRLYWYRQTLGQGPEFLTYFQNEAQLEKSRLLSDRFSAERPKGSFSTLEIQRTEQGDSAMYLCASSSRLAGRSYNEQFFGPGTRLTVL.

This rearrangement joins TRBV19 to TRBJ1-1, with D possibly being TRBD1 (5 bases). Trimming shortened V by 10 bases and J by 0 bases, and 9 bases separated the two germline ends. CDR3 length: 12 amino acids. CDR1 is LNHDA, CDR2 SQIVND, per germline (reference sequence). CDR3 amino acids: CATRDLNTEAFF. In DNA form, the CDR3 reads TGTGCCACGCGGGACTTGAACACTGAAGCTTTCTTT.

Turning to this clone: This CDR3 is also generated by other DNA sequences in the sample. This chain joins TRBV7-3 and TRBJ2-6; D unresolved. The CDR3 runs to 14 residues. The germline V gene has CDR1 SGHTA and CDR2 FQGTGA. V lost 2 bases to trimming and J lost 0 bases, with 2 bases between them. The CDR3 reads CASSLRSGANVLTF. In nucleotides, the CDR3 is TGTGCCAGCAGCTTACGCTCTGGGGCCAACGTCCTGACTTTC.

The chain combines TRBV23-1 with TRBJ1-6; TRBD1 might be the D (5 bases). TRBV23-1 is an ORF, with its function uncertain. V dropped 7 bases and J dropped 3 bases, with 10 bases sitting between them. This CDR3 has 14 amino acids. CDR3 loop: CASTSGGYNSPLHF. Here the CDR3 DNA reads TGCGCCAGCACCTCGGGGGGCTATAATTCACCCCTCCACTTT.

This chain links TRBV21-1 with TRBJ2-7; TRBD1, the D gene given by the table, was not confirmed from the DNA. TRBV21-1 is shown as a pseudogene. CDR3 length: 16 residues. The CDR3 region has the DNA TGTGCCAGCAGCAAACACCGGGACACTAGCTCCTACGAGCAGTACTTC. Amino acid sequence: CASSKHRDTSSYEQYF.

CDR3 in DNA: TGTGCCAGCAGTCTCCGGGACAGGGTCAATCAGCCCCAGCATTTT. Its protein is CASSLRDRVNQPQHF. The V call is TRBV6-5, the J call TRBJ1-5, with 9 bases matching TRBD1. The CDR3 loop spans 15 amino acids. V trimming: 5 bases; J trimming: 3 bases; junction bases outside the gene matches: 5. CDR1 and CDR2 (germline): MNHEY, SVGAGI.

This rearrangement joins TRBV11-2 to TRBJ2-7; D is uncertain. Trimming cost V 5 bases and J 2 bases, with 13 bases left between them. The length of the CDR3 is 14 residues. Looked up from germline, CDR1 is SGHAT and CDR2 is FQNNGV. This CDR3 reads CASSPQSDTYEQYF. The CDR3 DNA follows: TGTGCCAGCAGCCCGCAAAGCGATACCTACGAGCAGTACTTC. Variable domain in full (rest from reference TRBV11-2 and TRBJ2-7): EAGVAQSPRYKIIEKRQSVAFWCNPISGHATLYWYQQILGQGPKLLIQFQNNGVVDDSQLPKDRFSAERLKGVDSTLKIQPAKLEDSAVYLCASSPQSDTYEQYFGPGTRLTVT.

This clone was picked up many times. V usage is TRBV10-3 and J usage is TRBJ1-3; 7 bases fit TRBD1. The CDR3 spans 13 residues. Unmatched junction bases numbered 0, after V lost 4 bases and J lost 3 bases. Germline values: CDR1 ENHRY, CDR2 SYGVKD. In DNA form, the CDR3 reads TGTGCCATCAGTGCAGGGGGTGGAAACACCATATATTTT. This gives the protein CAISAGGGNTIYF.

The chain uses TRBV19 and TRBJ1-3; tentatively, D is TRBD1 (6 bases). CDR1 LNHDA and CDR2 SQIVND come from the germline V gene (reference sequence). This CDR3 is 14 amino acids long. V was shortened by 7 bases and J by 3 bases, with 13 bases between the two germline ends. The CDR3 sequence: CASTRQVGGNTIYF. Written as DNA, the CDR3 is TGTGCCAGTACCAGACAGGTTGGTGGAAACACCATATATTTT.

This chain uses TRBV5-6 with TRBJ1-1; a weak D match, TRBD1 (5 bases). In germline, CDR1 is SGHDT, CDR2 YYEEEE. The CDR3 is 12 amino acids. Trimming removed 4 bases at V and 6 bases at J, with 10 bases between. The CDR3 DNA reads as TGTGCCAGCAGCACAACAGGTTCTGAAGCTTTCTTT. The encoded protein is CASSTTGSEAFF.

The rearrangement links TRBV7-2 to TRBJ1-3; 8 nucleotides agree with TRBD1. This CDR3 region has 15 residues. Trimming removed 5 bases from V and 2 bases from J; junction bases left unmatched: 5. From germline, CDR1 is SGHTA and CDR2 FQGNSA. CDR3 sequence: CASSPLTGAGNTIYF. The CDR3 DNA follows: TGTGCCAGCAGCCCTCTGACAGGGGCTGGAAACACCATATATTTT.

This sequence joins TRBV9 and TRBJ1-6; TRBD1 matches at 7 bases. The CDR3 has 14 amino acids. The junction had 7 bases not matched to a gene; V was cut back by 6 bases and J by 7 bases. In germline, CDR1 is SGDLS, CDR2 YYNGEE. The chain's CDR3 is CASTGGDNNSPLHF. The CDR3 nucleotides are TGTGCCAGCACAGGGGGTGACAACAATTCACCCCTCCACTTT.

The rearrangement links TRBV9 to TRBJ1-2, with D possibly TRBD1 on 5 matching bases. The V and J ends lost 3 bases and 7 bases respectively, with 16 bases between them. Germline V gives CDR1 SGDLS, CDR2 YYNGEE. This CDR3 spans 14 amino acids. CDR3 nucleotide sequence: TGTGCCAGCAGCGGGACCAGGGATAAAATTGGCTACACCTTC. Protein product: CASSGTRDKIGYTF. The full variable domain, in which reference TRBV9 and TRBJ1-2 provide the parts outside the CDR3, is DSGVTQTPKHLITATGQRVTLRCSPRSGDLSVYWYQQSLDQGLQFLIQYYNGEERAKGNILERFSAQQFPDLHSELNLSSLELGDSALYFCASSGTRDKIGYTFGSGTRLTVV.